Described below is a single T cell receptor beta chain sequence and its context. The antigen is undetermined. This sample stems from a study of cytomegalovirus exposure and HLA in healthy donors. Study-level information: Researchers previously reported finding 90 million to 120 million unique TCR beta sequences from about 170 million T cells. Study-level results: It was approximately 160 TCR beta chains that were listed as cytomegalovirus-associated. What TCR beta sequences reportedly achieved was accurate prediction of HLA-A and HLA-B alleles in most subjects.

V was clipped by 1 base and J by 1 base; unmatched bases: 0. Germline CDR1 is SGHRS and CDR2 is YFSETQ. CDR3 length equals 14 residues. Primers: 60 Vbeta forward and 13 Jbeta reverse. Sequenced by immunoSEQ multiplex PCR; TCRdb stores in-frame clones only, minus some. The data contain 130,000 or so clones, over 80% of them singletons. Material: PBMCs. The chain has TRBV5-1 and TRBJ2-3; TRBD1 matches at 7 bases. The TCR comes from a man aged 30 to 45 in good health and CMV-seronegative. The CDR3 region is CASSLQGGTDTQYF. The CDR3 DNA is TGCGCCAGCAGCTTGCAGGGGGGCACAGATACGCAGTATTTT.